This T cell receptor beta chain was identified in a study of blood T cell repertoires in COVID-19. At the level of the study: PBMCs, B-cell-depleted T cells, or T cells provided the cDNA or gDNA that made up the material.

This clone came up once. Authors' processing steps: Quantification of nucleated cells was approximated via reference gene primer amplification. The table came from immunoSEQ multiplex PCR; TCRdb's copy has only in-frame clones and leaves some out. The DNA gave D and trimming, while V, J and clone size come from that table. The data contain under 350,000 clones, about 86% of them singletons. This CDR3 is built from 16 residues. The ends were cut back, 0 bases at V and 8 bases at J, with 17 bases in the middle. Per germline, CDR1 SGHNT and CDR2 YENEEA. The TCR was taken from a woman between 40 and 50 years old with acute COVID-19. Sequenced material: PBMCs or T cells enriched from blood (not recorded which). This chain links TRBV11-3 with TRBJ2-1, with D possibly matching TRBD2 (6 bases). DNA for the CDR3: TGTGCCAGCAGCTTAGATGCGGGGAGTTCGAGCGATGAGCAGTTCTTC. It translates to CASSLDAGSSSDEQFF.